The 29 T cell receptor beta chains in this list originate from one sample, sequenced in a study of CD8+CD57+ T cells in acquired aplastic anemia. According to the study, genomic DNA was the template for TCR beta VDJ and CDR3 profiling. TCRdb recomputed calls from the reads with MiXCR, one row per CDR3 protein. The sample has around 210,000 distinct CDR3 sequences; approximately 65% are singletons. Patients who underwent sequencing had shown CD8+CD57+ cell expansion by flow cytometry. The sequenced sample consisted of sorted CD4+, CD8+, or CD8+CD57+ T cells (not recorded which) from PBMCs. These receptors all come from a human donor with aplastic anemia.

The chain employs TRBV7-2 and TRBJ2-7, with a possible D match to TRBD2 (6 bases). Germline CDR1 reads SGHTA; CDR2 reads FQGNSA. V lost 5 bases, J lost 6 bases, and 17 bases lay in between. The CDR3 is made up of 14 amino acids. CDR3 nucleotides: TGTGCCAGCAGCCACACTAGCAGATCGGGCGAGCAGTACTTC. Its translation: CASSHTSRSGEQYF.

Comments on this clonotype: A junction boundary mismatches the germline segment, possibly from a read error. The chain carries TRBV7-7 and TRBJ2-7; 9 bases align to TRBD2. In germline, CDR1 is SSHAT, CDR2 FNYEAQ (reference sequence). The CDR3 contains 15 residues. CDR3 region: CASSLSSGSKYEQYF. The CDR3 nucleotides are TGTGCTAGCAGCTTAAGTAGCGGGAGTAAGTACGAGCAGTACTTC.

This sequence joins TRBV20-1 and TRBJ2-7; 7 bases agree with TRBD1. CDR1 and CDR2 from the germline V gene are DFQATT and SNEGSKA (reference sequence). V lost 3 bases to trimming and J lost 3 bases; unmatched junction nucleotides: 2. The CDR3 has 12 amino acids. DNA of the CDR3: TGCAGTGCTAGTAGGGGGCTCTACGAGCAGTACTTC. Translated, it gives CSASRGLYEQYF.

This clonotype has a single count. This sequence joins TRBV7-2 and TRBJ1-3; D is unresolved. Germline assignment: CDR1 SGHTA and CDR2 FQGNSA. Trimming removed 6 bases from V and 0 bases from J, with 12 bases in between. This CDR3 contains 15 residues. The CDR3 here is CASRADYDSGNTIYF. The DNA of the CDR3 is TGTGCCAGCAGGGCTGATTACGACTCTGGAAACACCATATATTTT.

Concerning this clonotype itself: At one boundary the junction diverges from the germline segment, which might be a read error. This rearrangement joins TRBV19 to TRBJ2-7, with D possibly being TRBD1 (6 bases). CDR1 is LNHDA, CDR2 SQIVND, per germline (reference sequence). There are 14 residues in the CDR3. The CDR3 loop is CSASQTGYGHEQYF. The CDR3 region has the DNA TGCAGTGCTAGCCAGACAGGATACGGCCACGAGCAGTACTTC. Complete variable domain (other parts from reference TRBV19 and TRBJ2-7): DGGITQSPKYLFRKEGQNVTLSCEQNLNHDAMYWYRQDPGQGLRLIYYSQIVNDFQKGDIAEGYSVSREKKESFPLTVTSAQKNPTAFYLCSASQTGYGHEQYFGPGTRLTVT.

This clonotype was counted between two and nine times. The rearrangement uses TRBV24-1 and TRBJ2-1; D possibly corresponds to TRBD2 (6 bases). With 1 base removed from V and 5 bases from J, the gap between germline ends came to 14 bases. Germline CDR1 and CDR2: KGHDR and SFDVKD. The CDR3 sequence is 16 residues long. CDR3 residues: CATSDFGQGGNNEQFF. In DNA, the CDR3 is TGTGCCACCAGTGATTTTGGGCAGGGCGGGAACAATGAGCAGTTCTTC.

The chain recombines TRBV19 with TRBJ1-5; D gene uncertain. CDR3 length: 15 residues. V lost 3 bases and J lost 1, with 10 bases in between. Germline assignment: CDR1 LNHDA and CDR2 SQIVND (reference sequence). In nucleotides, the CDR3 is TGTGCCAGTAGTATTGCTGGAGGAAGCAATCAGCCCCAGCATTTT. It specifies CASSIAGGSNQPQHF.

The chain uses TRBV2 and TRBJ1-5; 7 nucleotides line up with TRBD1. J gave up 4 bases and V 2 bases, and 2 bases lay outside the gene matches. Germline V CDR1 and CDR2: SNHLY, FYNNEI. The CDR3 runs to 14 residues. The CDR3 is CASSEQTGNQPQHF. Here the CDR3 DNA reads TGTGCCAGCAGTGAACAGACAGGGAATCAGCCCCAGCATTTT.

This clonotype has a single count. The chain is built from TRBV20-1 and TRBJ2-5; possibly TRBD1 for D (6 bases). The ends were cut back, 0 bases at V and 2 bases at J, with 10 bases in the middle. CDR1 DFQATT and CDR2 SNEGSKA come from the germline V gene (reference sequence). The CDR3 totals 14 residues. This chain's CDR3 is CSAREDRIQETQYF. CDR3 DNA: TGCAGTGCTAGAGAGGACAGAATACAAGAGACCCAGTACTTC.

This clonotype has only a few counts. V and J are TRBV19 and TRBJ1-5; TRBD1 matches at 8 bases. Germline lookup yields CDR1 LNHDA and CDR2 SQIVND (reference sequence). The CDR3 is made up of 14 amino acids. With 7 bases clipped from V and 7 bases from J, the junction kept 9 bases outside the gene matches. The CDR3 DNA reads TGTGCCAGTAAGGGCGGACAGGGTTCCCAGCCCCAGCATTTT. It yields the protein CASKGGQGSQPQHF.

This clonotype was seen ten or more times. V is TRBV6-5 and J is TRBJ2-3; a weak D match, TRBD1 (6 bases). Germline CDR1 is MNHEY and CDR2 is SVGAGI. The V and J ends lost 5 bases and 5 bases respectively, with 17 bases between them. CDR3 length: 15 amino acids. The CDR3 reads CASSPQGTSVDTQYF. Written as DNA, the CDR3 is TGTGCCAGCAGTCCGCAGGGGACCTCAGTAGATACGCAGTATTTT.

V and J are TRBV24-1 and TRBJ2-1; D unclear. CDR1 and CDR2 from the germline V gene are KGHDR and SFDVKD. Trimming took 4 bases from V and 0 from J, leaving 12 bases between them. The CDR3 extends over 16 amino acids. CDR3 bases: TGTGCCACCAGTGAACGTACGAGTTCCTCCTACAATGAGCAGTTCTTC. It specifies CATSERTSSSYNEQFF.

The V gene is TRBV5-1, the J gene TRBJ2-5; TRBD1 matches at 10 bases. The junction had 6 bases not matched to a gene; V was cut back by 5 bases and J by 5 bases. There are 14 residues in the CDR3. Germline CDR1 reads SGHRS; CDR2 reads YFSETQ. This CDR3 reads CASRSGQGGETQYF. CDR3 bases: TGCGCCAGCAGGTCCGGACAGGGGGGGGAGACCCAGTACTTC.

There are many counts of this clonotype. The CDR3 sequence: CASSQDNSGVLGELFF. CDR3 coding DNA: TGCGCCAGCAGCCAAGATAACAGCGGGGTGCTCGGGGAGCTGTTTTTT. This chain uses TRBV4-1 with TRBJ2-2; TRBD2 matches at 7 bases. The CDR3 has 16 amino acids. The germline CDR1 and CDR2 sequences are MGHRA and YSYEKL. Trimming removed 0 bases from V and 7 bases from J; junction bases left unmatched: 8.

V and J are TRBV11-2 and TRBJ1-2; D unresolved. V was trimmed by 0 bases and J by 8 bases, leaving 13 bases between them. The CDR3 spans 14 residues. The V gene's germline CDR1 is SGHAT and CDR2 FQNNGV. The CDR3 loop reads CASSLDNRVGGYTF. CDR3 nucleotides: TGTGCCAGCAGCTTAGATAATCGGGTCGGGGGCTACACCTTC. Looking up the rest from reference TRBV11-2 and TRBJ1-2 gives the full variable domain: EAGVAQSPRYKIIEKRQSVAFWCNPISGHATLYWYQQILGQGPKLLIQFQNNGVVDDSQLPKDRFSAERLKGVDSTLKIQPAKLEDSAVYLCASSLDNRVGGYTFGSGTRLTVV.

About this clonotype itself: This could be a read error, since a much larger clone is one nucleotide away. The CDR3 protein is CASSLSGESTDTQYF. The CDR3 nucleotides read TGTGCCAGCAGCTTAAGCGGGGAGAGCACAGATACGCAGTATTTT. J is TRBJ2-3 and V is TRBV7-9; 7 bases line up with TRBD2. Germline values: CDR1 SEHNR, CDR2 FQNEAQ (reference sequence). This CDR3 contains 15 residues. J gave up 0 bases and V 2 bases, and 2 bases lay outside the gene matches.

The count of this clonotype is one. This chain connects TRBV5-1 to TRBJ2-5; no definite D call. The V end lost 4 bases, the J end lost 4 bases, and 8 bases lay between the germline ends. There are 12 residues in the CDR3. The V gene's germline CDR1 is SGHRS and CDR2 YFSETQ. CDR3 nucleotide sequence: TGCGCCAGCAGCGGGTTGGGAGAGACCCAGTACTTC. It translates to CASSGLGETQYF.

This chain uses TRBV7-9 with TRBJ2-7; D uncertain. This CDR3 has 12 amino acids. Per germline, CDR1 SEHNR and CDR2 FQNEAQ (reference sequence). V lost 5 bases and J 4 bases, leaving 9 bases between the germline ends. The CDR3 region has the DNA TGTGCCAGCAGCCACGGACCTTACGAGCAGTACTTC. Translation gives CASSHGPYEQYF.

The table lists this clonotype with a few counts. J is TRBJ2-7 and V is TRBV29-1, with no clear D. CDR1 is SQVTM, CDR2 ANQGSEA, per germline. V lost 6 bases and J 4 bases, leaving 19 bases between the germline ends. CDR3 length: 14 residues. Here the CDR3 reads CSVATAASSYEQYF. DNA for the CDR3: TGCAGCGTCGCTACAGCCGCCTCTTCATACGAGCAGTACTTC.

On this clonotype: A junction end diverges from the germline sequence, so it may reflect a read error. This rearrangement joins TRBV29-1 to TRBJ2-7, with 8 nucleotides matching TRBD1. The germline V gene has CDR1 SQVTM and CDR2 ANQGSEA. The CDR3 runs 15 residues. The CDR3 loop reads CSVETRTGMLYEQCF. The CDR3 DNA reads as TGCAGCGTTGAGACTCGGACAGGGATGTTGTACGAGCAGTGCTTC.

The genes are TRBV5-4 and TRBJ2-5; 12 bases are shared with TRBD2. The CDR3 spans 16 residues. Germline loops: CDR1 SGHNT, CDR2 YYREEE (reference sequence). V shed 4 bases, J shed 4 bases, and the junction held 8 bases outside the gene matches. CDR3 amino acids: CASSAYSSGRGETQYF. The CDR3 DNA is TGTGCCAGCAGCGCGTACTCTAGCGGGAGGGGAGAGACCCAGTACTTC.

The V gene is TRBV11-2, the J gene TRBJ1-6; weak D call: TRBD1 (6 bases). Germline values: CDR1 SGHAT, CDR2 FQNNGV. The V and J ends lost 10 bases and 7 bases respectively, with 14 bases between them. The CDR3 spans 13 residues. The CDR3 DNA reads TGTGCCACCAGGGGAGCCAAGAATTCACCCCTCCACTTT. Translating it yields CATRGAKNSPLHF.

The V call is TRBV10-3, the J call TRBJ2-2; possible D gene TRBD2, 6 bases. Germline CDR1 reads ENHRY; CDR2 reads SYGVKD. This CDR3 is 15 amino acids long. V dropped 4 bases and J dropped 7 bases, with 16 bases sitting between them. CDR3 DNA: TGTGCCATCAGTGGTGTGGGACCGCGGGGCGGGGAGCTGTTTTTT. Encoded protein: CAISGVGPRGGELFF.

There are a few counts of this clonotype. The chain joins TRBV7-8 to TRBJ1-6; D perhaps matches TRBD1 (5 bases). Germline V gene data show CDR1 as SGHVS and CDR2 as FQNEAQ. Deletions cut 10 bases from V and 6 bases from J, with 13 bases between. This CDR3 contains 13 residues. The CDR3 nucleotides are TGTGCCACCGCGGACATAAGTAATTCACCCCTCCACTTT. It codes for CATADISNSPLHF.

The chain's CDR3 is CASSHRARSPLHF. CDR3 coding DNA: TGTGCCAGTAGTCACCGTGCCAGGAGCCCCCTCCACTTT. The genes are TRBV19 and TRBJ1-6; D is ambiguous. Germline V gene data show CDR1 as LNHDA and CDR2 as SQIVND (reference sequence). The CDR3 is made up of 13 amino acids. V was clipped by 5 bases and J by 13 bases, with 15 bases between them. The variable domain in full, with the rest retrieved from reference TRBV19 and TRBJ1-6, is DGGITQSPKYLFRKEGQNVTLSCEQNLNHDAMYWYRQDPGQGLRLIYYSQIVNDFQKGDIAEGYSVSREKKESFPLTVTSAQKNPTAFYLCASSHRARSPLHFGNGTRLTVT.

The chain carries TRBV6-4 and TRBJ1-1, with D uncertain. V lost 5 bases, J lost 1 base, and 14 bases lay in between. There are 15 residues in the CDR3. Per germline, CDR1 MRHNA and CDR2 SNTAGT. The CDR3 sequence is CASSFDISQNTEAFF. CDR3 nucleotides: TGTGCCAGCAGTTTCGACATATCGCAGAACACTGAAGCTTTCTTT.

The sample holds one count of this clonotype. This sequence joins TRBV5-4 and TRBJ2-1; no firm D call. The CDR3 runs to 17 residues. Germline V gives CDR1 SGHNT, CDR2 YYREEE (reference sequence). V gave up 0 bases and J gave up 0 bases, with 13 bases separating them. CDR3 sequence reads: CASSLVQQLSSYNEQFF. In DNA, the CDR3 is TGTGCCAGCAGCTTGGTCCAACAGCTTAGCTCCTACAATGAGCAGTTCTTC.

The V call is TRBV7-3, the J call TRBJ2-3; D is undetermined. Trimming stripped 3 bases from V and 1 base from J, with 8 bases between. The CDR3 totals 14 residues. Germline CDR1 and CDR2: SGHTA and FQGTGA. The CDR3 loop reads CASSLLLRTDTQYF. CDR3 DNA sequence: TGTGCCAGCAGCTTGCTTCTTCGCACAGATACGCAGTATTTT.

The rearrangement links TRBV25-1 to TRBJ2-7; a weak D match, TRBD2 (5 bases). CDR1 and CDR2 from the germline V gene are MGHDK and SYGVNS. V shed 5 bases and J shed 4 bases, with 12 bases lying between them. The CDR3 runs to 13 residues. The CDR3 loop is CASSPATGYEQYF. CDR3 nucleotides: TGTGCCAGCAGTCCTGCGACGGGATACGAGCAGTACTTC.